These T cell receptor beta chains were read from a single sample in a study of T-cell memory formation after mild COVID-19. TCRdb ran MiXCR on the 5' RACE reads and lists one entry per CDR3 protein. The table shows 270,000 or so distinct CDR3 sequences, with roughly 18% occurring only once. Sequences were obtained from PBMCs or a T cell subset sorted from them (not recorded which). The receptor source for this set is a man aged 18 to 30 who had mild COVID-19 (a few samples of this study predate the infection). Cell type and time point are not known. CDR3s include the opening cysteine and the closing phenylalanine or tryptophan. The D gene is left open where the match is weak. Clone size is not always given. Where it is, it says once, few, many or a class for expanded clones.

>TRBJ2-7|TRBV7-9|few|NA
TGTGCCAGCAGCCTGGCACATCTCTCCTACGAGCAGTACTTC
CASSLAHLSYEQYF
>TRBJ2-1|TRBV29-1|NA|NA
TGCAGCGTTGCTGGATCTCCCGTGTTGTTCGCGAATGAGCAGTTCTTC
CSVAGSPVLFANEQFF
>TRBJ1-2|TRBV5-5|few|NA
TGTGCCAGCAGCTCAAGACAGGACTATGGCTACACCTTC
CASSSRQDYGYTF
>TRBJ1-1|TRBV12-3/TRBV12-4|NA|TRBD1
TGTGCCAGCAGTCCAACCGGGACAGCGAACACTGAAGCTTTCTTT
CASSPTGTANTEAFF
>TRBJ2-7|TRBV30|few|TRBD2
TGTGCCTGGAGTGGCCGGGGGAGGGTGAACGAGCAGTACTTC
CAWSGRGRVNEQYF
>TRBJ1-1|TRBV5-1|few|TRBD1
TGCGCCAGCAGCTTCGCTCCCGGGACAGGGTGGACTGAAGCTTTCTTT
CASSFAPGTGWTEAFF
>TRBJ2-7|TRBV4-2|few|NA
TGTGCCAGAGTACCCGGGACATGTTCCTACGAGCAGTACTTC
CARVPGTCSYEQYF
>TRBJ2-1|TRBV6-5|NA|NA
TGTGCCAGCAGTTACCGGGGGTGGCGGGCTGAGCAGTTCTTC
CASSYRGWRAEQFF
>TRBJ2-1|TRBV20-1|few|NA
TGCAGTGCTAGGAGGGGGGCCGGGGTCAATGAGCAGTTCTTC
CSARRGAGVNEQFF
>TRBJ2-3|TRBV5-1|many|TRBD2
TGCGCCAGCAGCTTCTCCTATGCGGGGGGAAATACAGATACGCAGTATTTT
CASSFSYAGGNTDTQYF
>TRBJ2-3|TRBV7-9|NA|NA
TGTGCCAGCAGCTCCGAGAAAGATACGCAGTATTTT
CASSSEKDTQYF
>TRBJ2-5|TRBV6-2/TRBV6-3|NA|NA
TGTGCCAGCAGCTCCGATATAGAGACCCAGTACTTC
CASSSDIETQYF
>TRBJ2-5|TRBV20-1|NA|NA
TGCAGTGCACGCAGAGTAAACTTCAAGACAGCCGCAGAGACCCAGTACTTC
CSARRVNFKTAAETQYF
>TRBJ2-2|TRBV15|NA|NA
TGTGCCACCAGCAGAGCACAGCGGCCCGGGGAGCTGTTTTTT
CATSRAQRPGELFF
>TRBJ2-7|TRBV6-6|once|TRBD2
TGTGCCAGCAGTTATGGCGGGGGGGCCTACGAGCAGTACTTC
CASSYGGGAYEQYF
>TRBJ1-3|TRBV4-1|NA|NA
TGCGCCAGCAGGGGGAGGACCATATATTTT
CASRGRTIYF
>TRBJ1-1|TRBV10-3|few|TRBD1
TGTGCCATCAAGGGGGCCGGGAACACTGAAGCTTTCTTT
CAIKGAGNTEAFF
>TRBJ2-3|TRBV5-1|many|NA
TGCGCCAGCAGCTGGGGGGCTGTTCCAGATACGCAGTATTTT
CASSWGAVPDTQYF
>TRBJ1-5|TRBV6-2/TRBV6-3|NA|TRBD1
TGTGCCAGCAGTGGACAGGGGGGAAATCAGCCCCAGCATTTT
CASSGQGGNQPQHF
>TRBJ2-3|TRBV18|few|NA
TGTGCCAGCTCCCCCCAGCGGAGCACAGATACGCAGTATTTT
CASSPQRSTDTQYF
>TRBJ1-1|TRBV4-3|NA|TRBD1
TGCGCCAGCAGCCAAGACGTGAGGGGGCTGTTCGCTGAAGCTTTCTTT
CASSQDVRGLFAEAFF
>TRBJ1-6|TRBV7-2|many|NA
TGTGCCAGCAGCCCGGGGTCAGGAGGTTCACCCCTCCACTTT
CASSPGSGGSPLHF
>TRBJ1-5|TRBV12-3/TRBV12-4|few|TRBD1
TGTGCCAGCAGTCACCGGGACAGCGATCAGCCCCAGCATTTT
CASSHRDSDQPQHF
>TRBJ1-2|TRBV6-5|NA|TRBD1
TGTGCCAGCAGTTACTCGAATAGTGGCAGGGGGAATCACGGCTACACCTTC
CASSYSNSGRGNHGYTF
>TRBJ1-1|TRBV28|NA|NA
TGTGCCAGCAGTCCCCATCGGGGGTGGAACACTGAAGCTTTCTTT
CASSPHRGWNTEAFF
>TRBJ1-2|TRBV30|NA|NA
TGTGCCTGGAGTCGGGGCGGCTATGGCTACACCTTC
CAWSRGGYGYTF
>TRBJ1-6|TRBV4-2|few|NA
TGTGCCAGCAGCCACACCGGATCTAATTCACCCCTCCACTTT
CASSHTGSNSPLHF
>TRBJ2-1|TRBV5-4|few|TRBD2
TGTGCCAGCAGCTTAGGACTAGTAGGCGGATATGAGCAGTTCTTC
CASSLGLVGGYEQFF
>TRBJ2-5|TRBV28|NA|TRBD2
TGTGCCAGCAGCATCGGGACTAGCGGGGCTTCTGAGACCCAGTACTTC
CASSIGTSGASETQYF
>TRBJ2-5|TRBV12-3/TRBV12-4|NA|NA
TGTGCCAGCGGACACGGGAACCAAGAGACCCAGTACTTC
CASGHGNQETQYF
>TRBJ1-2|TRBV10-3|few|NA
TGTGCCATCAGTGCCCAACAAGGGGTATTCTATGGCTACACCTTC
CAISAQQGVFYGYTF
>TRBJ1-2|TRBV12-3/TRBV12-4|few|TRBD1
TGTGCCAGCAGTCGCACACAGGGGCACGGCTACACCTTC
CASSRTQGHGYTF
>TRBJ1-2|TRBV11-1|NA|NA
TGTGCCAGCAGCTTCGAGGGAGGGGTAGGCGGCTACACCTTC
CASSFEGGVGGYTF
>TRBJ2-3|TRBV30|few|NA
TGTGCCTGGAGTGTATCGGGGCTAGGAGATACGCAGTATTTT
CAWSVSGLGDTQYF
>TRBJ1-1|TRBV3-1|few|TRBD1
TGTGCCAGCAGCCACAGGCCCGTACAGGGGAGGGAAGCTTTCTTT
CASSHRPVQGREAFF
>TRBJ2-3|TRBV30|NA|TRBD2
TGTGCCTGGAGTGTTACCGGGGGGTCGGATACGCAGTATTTT
CAWSVTGGSDTQYF
>TRBJ1-1|TRBV7-3|NA|NA
TGTGCCAGCAGCTCCCAACCTACGACTCATGGGACCACTGAAGCTTTCTTT
CASSSQPTTHGTTEAFF
>TRBJ1-2|TRBV7-2|NA|TRBD1
TGTGCCAGCAGCTTAGCGGAGGGGGCTGGCTATGGCTACACCTTC
CASSLAEGAGYGYTF
>TRBJ2-7|TRBV7-2|few|NA
TGTGCCAGCACCACCATGGCGGATTCCTACGAGCAGTACTTC
CASTTMADSYEQYF
>TRBJ2-1|TRBV30|NA|TRBD2
TGTGCCTGGAGAGCGGGACTCGACAATGAGCAGTTCTTC
CAWRAGLDNEQFF
>TRBJ2-7|TRBV7-2|few|NA
TGTGCCAGCAGCTTAGCGCGGGGAAGCTACGAGCAGTACTTC
CASSLARGSYEQYF
>TRBJ2-7|TRBV27|once|NA
TGTGCCAGCAGTCACGGGATGAGCTCCTACGAGCAGTACTTC
CASSHGMSSYEQYF
>TRBJ2-1|TRBV7-3|NA|NA
TGTGCCAGCAGCTTGGGCGGGGGTAGGGGGAATGAGCAGTTCTTC
CASSLGGGRGNEQFF
>TRBJ2-1|TRBV30|few|NA
TGTGCCTGGAGTGTAGACAGCAATGAGCAGTTCTTC
CAWSVDSNEQFF
>TRBJ1-1|TRBV2|NA|NA
TGTGCCAGCACCCAGTTGAACACTGAAGCTTTCTTT
CASTQLNTEAFF
>TRBJ1-2|TRBV20-1|few|TRBD1
TGCAGTGCTGCGGACAGGGGGCGAGGCTACACCTTC
CSAADRGRGYTF
>TRBJ1-6|TRBV5-8|NA|TRBD1
TGTGCCAGCAACCCCGGGACAGGGAATCCTTCACCCCTCCACTTT
CASNPGTGNPSPLHF
>TRBJ2-1|TRBV7-2|NA|TRBD2
TGTGCCAGCAGCCGAGCTGGACTAGGGCGCTACAATGAGCAGTTCTTC
CASSRAGLGRYNEQFF
>TRBJ2-1|TRBV6-2/TRBV6-3|many|NA
TGTGCCAGCAGTTACGCGCAAAGGTATGAGCAGTTCTTC
CASSYAQRYEQFF
>TRBJ1-6|TRBV19|many|TRBD1
TGTGCCAGCGGACAGGGCGGGAATTCACCCCTCCACTTT
CASGQGGNSPLHF